These 25 T cell receptor beta chains originate from one sample sequenced in a study of shared T cell receptors in the human thymus. The repertoire was sequenced with immunoSEQ multiplex PCR; TCRdb's copy has only in-frame clones and lacks some. The sample lists about 730,000 clones; 80% to 90% were seen once. Another study also made use of these data, one on human thymus T cells.

Sequenced material: thymocytes. These receptors all come from a girl in the first two years of life with a congenital heart defect.

This clone has a single count. In DNA, the CDR3 is TGTGCCAGCAGTTTATGCAGGGACAGGGGGCGCGGCAATCAGCCCCAGCATTTT. Protein: CASSLCRDRGRGNQPQHF. The rearrangement links TRBV28 to TRBJ1-5; 12 nucleotides agree with TRBD1. Trimming took 0 bases from V and 2 from J; bases not matched to a gene: 5. Germline V lookup: CDR1 MDHEN, CDR2 SYDVKM. CDR3 length: 18 residues.

Note on this clone: A junction boundary mismatches the germline segment, possibly from a read error. V and J are TRBV28 and TRBJ2-3, with 8 bases that match TRBD1. Germline V lookup: CDR1 MDHEN, CDR2 SYDVKM. The CDR3 covers 11 residues. The CDR3 nucleotides are TGTGCCAGCAGTTTAGGCGGACAGGGAATTTTT. It is translated as CASSLGGQGIF. The full variable domain, with the rest looked up from reference TRBV28 and TRBJ2-3, is DVKVTQSSRYLVKRTGEKVFLECVQDMDHENMFWYRQDPGLGLRLIYFSYDVKMKEKGDIPEGYSVSREKKERFSLILESASTNQTSMYLCASSLGGQGIFGPGTRLTVL.

Here the CDR3 DNA reads TGTGCCAGCAGCCCACAGATACCCTACGAGCAGTACTTC. It specifies CASSPQIPYEQYF. This sequence joins TRBV5-8 and TRBJ2-7; D remains unclear. V was cut by 4 bases and J by 2 bases, with 10 bases left in between. Germline V lookup: CDR1 SGHTS, CDR2 YDEGEE. The CDR3 is 13 amino acids.

This chain links TRBV7-2 with TRBJ2-7, with D possibly matching TRBD2 (5 bases). The germline CDR1 and CDR2 sequences are SGHTA and FQGNSA. Trimming removed 6 bases at V and 4 bases at J, with 10 bases between. CDR3 length: 12 amino acids. In nucleotides, the CDR3 is TGTGCCAGCAGGAGGGCGGCGTACGAGCAGTACTTC. This encodes CASRRAAYEQYF.

The rearrangement links TRBV28 to TRBJ1-6, with TRBD1 as a possible D gene (6 bases). V dropped 7 bases and J dropped 8 bases, with 18 bases sitting between them. From germline, CDR1 is MDHEN and CDR2 SYDVKM. CDR3 size: 15 residues. The CDR3 is CASNLNRVMYSPLHF. CDR3 bases: TGTGCCAGCAATCTTAACAGGGTCATGTATTCACCCCTCCACTTT.

The V gene is TRBV19, the J gene TRBJ2-2, with a possible D match to TRBD2 (5 bases). This CDR3 has 13 residues. The V end was cut by 2 bases, the J end by 13 bases, with 14 bases between. Germline-derived CDR1 and CDR2 are LNHDA and SQIVND (reference sequence). CDR3 loop: CASSISVGRGLFF. The CDR3 region has the DNA TGTGCCAGTAGTATAAGTGTCGGACGGGGGCTGTTTTTT. Drawing the rest from reference TRBV19 and TRBJ2-2, the complete variable domain is DGGITQSPKYLFRKEGQNVTLSCEQNLNHDAMYWYRQDPGQGLRLIYYSQIVNDFQKGDIAEGYSVSREKKESFPLTVTSAQKNPTAFYLCASSISVGRGLFFGEGSRLTVL.

This chain connects TRBV7-4 to TRBJ2-5; D may be TRBD1 (6 bases). The CDR3 sequence is 16 residues long. Germline lookup yields CDR1 SGHVT and CDR2 SQSDAQ. Between the trimmed V and J ends, which lost 6 bases and 0 bases, there was a span of 17 bases. The CDR3 DNA is TGTGCCAGCAGTCGTATTAGGGACACTTACCAAGAGACCCAGTACTTC. It encodes CASSRIRDTYQETQYF.

V and J are TRBV15 and TRBJ1-2; 7 positions match TRBD1. The germline CDR1 and CDR2 sequences are LNHNV and YYDKDF (reference sequence). This CDR3 is 18 amino acids long. Germline trimming cut 1 base from V and 3 bases from J; bases unmatched to any gene: 14. CDR3 bases: TGTGCCACCAGCAGAGGTACAGGGGCCCAAGATGTAGACTATGGCTACACCTTC. Amino acids: CATSRGTGAQDVDYGYTF.

A few counts support this clone. The chain recombines TRBV5-6 with TRBJ1-2; D possibly corresponds to TRBD1 (5 bases). Trimming took 0 bases from V and 5 from J, leaving 17 bases between them. The length of the CDR3 is 16 residues. Germline values: CDR1 SGHDT, CDR2 YYEEEE. CDR3 in amino acids: CASSLARQGNFYGYTF. CDR3 DNA sequence: TGTGCCAGCAGCTTGGCGCGGCAGGGAAACTTTTATGGCTACACCTTC.

This clone was detected once. The chain carries TRBV7-3 and TRBJ2-2, with 7 positions matching TRBD1. CDR1 and CDR2 from the germline V gene are SGHTA and FQGTGA. Trimming took 1 base from V and 3 from J; bases not matched to a gene: 5. This CDR3 spans 16 amino acids. DNA for the CDR3: TGTGCCAGCAGCTTAAATGGTCAGGGGGACACCGGGGAGCTGTTTTTT. Amino acid sequence: CASSLNGQGDTGELFF.

The genes are TRBV11-2 and TRBJ2-7, with 10 bases identical to TRBD1. The germline CDR1 and CDR2 sequences are SGHAT and FQNNGV. This CDR3 spans 16 amino acids. V shed 5 bases, J shed 1 base, and the junction held 8 bases outside the gene matches. The CDR3 protein is CASSPSGQGGSYEQYF. CDR3 in DNA: TGTGCCAGCAGCCCGAGCGGACAGGGGGGATCCTACGAGCAGTACTTC.

As DNA, the CDR3 is TGTGCCTGGGAGGATCCGACTAGCGGGGATGAGCAGTTCTTC. As protein: CAWEDPTSGDEQFF. The gene calls are TRBV30 and TRBJ2-1; the match to TRBD2 covers 11 bases. Trimming removed 5 bases from V and 8 bases from J; junction bases left unmatched: 8. Germline V gene sequence: CDR1 GTSNPN, CDR2 SVGIG (reference sequence). The CDR3 contains 14 residues.

The genes are TRBV5-1 and TRBJ2-3, with TRBD1 matching over 7 bases. Germline values: CDR1 SGHRS, CDR2 YFSETQ. The CDR3 runs to 17 residues. The V gene end was trimmed by 1 base and the J gene end by 5 bases; junction bases not matched to a gene: 13. CDR3 bases: TGCGCCAGCAGCTTGCCCTTCTCGGACAGGCTTGTAGATACGCAGTATTTT. This codes for CASSLPFSDRLVDTQYF.

The chain couples TRBV5-4 to TRBJ2-7; D possibly corresponds to TRBD1 (6 bases). The V end was cut by 0 bases, the J end by 2 bases, with 18 bases between. Looked up from germline, CDR1 is SGHNT and CDR2 is YYREEE (reference sequence). CDR3 size: 17 residues. Written as DNA, the CDR3 is TGTGCCAGCAGCTTGGAAGGGATGGACAGTTGGCCCTACGAGCAGTACTTC. Translated: CASSLEGMDSWPYEQYF.

The chain combines TRBV29-1 with TRBJ2-7; D is unclear. The CDR3 contains 13 residues. With 4 bases removed from V and 6 bases from J, the gap between germline ends came to 16 bases. CDR1 is SQVTM and CDR2 is ANQGSEA in the germline V gene. The CDR3 sequence: CSVVQAESLEQYF. The DNA for the CDR3 is TGCAGCGTTGTGCAAGCCGAATCCCTCGAGCAGTACTTC.

The chain is built from TRBV30 and TRBJ1-3; D remains unclear. The CDR3 extends over 14 amino acids. Trimming took off 2 bases at V and 0 bases at J, with 8 bases between the two ends. Germline values: CDR1 GTSNPN, CDR2 SVGIG (reference sequence). CDR3 sequence reads: CAWSSRNSGNTIYF. Here the CDR3 DNA reads TGTGCCTGGAGTTCCAGGAACTCTGGAAACACCATATATTTT.

The CDR3 loop reads CASSERTGWGETQYF. The CDR3 DNA reads TGTGCCAGCAGTGAAAGGACAGGGTGGGGAGAGACCCAGTACTTC. The V call is TRBV6-1, the J call TRBJ2-5, with 8 bases that match TRBD1. J was trimmed by 4 bases and V by 2 bases; bases with no gene match: 6. The CDR3 contains 15 residues. Germline assignment: CDR1 MNHNS and CDR2 SASEGT.

The chain combines TRBV9 with TRBJ1-2; D might be TRBD1 (5 bases). Germline assignment: CDR1 SGDLS and CDR2 YYNGEE. The germline V and J ends were trimmed by 2 bases and 8 bases, with 16 bases remaining between them. The CDR3 runs to 14 residues. The chain's CDR3 is CASSVDWGENGYTF. CDR3 sequence (DNA): TGTGCCAGCAGCGTGGATTGGGGGGAGAACGGCTACACCTTC.

The chain couples TRBV5-1 to TRBJ2-7, with unresolved D. Between the trimmed V and J ends, which lost 4 bases and 3 bases, there was a span of 5 bases. The germline V gene encodes CDR1 SGHRS and CDR2 YFSETQ. The CDR3 totals 11 residues. Here the CDR3 DNA reads TGCGCCAGCAGCAGCCTCTACGAGCAGTACTTC. Protein sequence: CASSSLYEQYF.

The CDR3: CASSWGLMNTEAFF. CDR3 nucleotide sequence: TGTGCCAGCAGTTGGGGACTCATGAACACTGAAGCTTTCTTT. V gene TRBV27 combines with J gene TRBJ1-1; tentative D call: TRBD1 (5 bases). Trimming took 4 bases from V and 0 from J, leaving 9 bases between them. This CDR3 spans 14 amino acids. Germline V gene data show CDR1 as MNHEY and CDR2 as SMNVEV (reference sequence).

The genes are TRBV6-5 and TRBJ1-2, with D perhaps TRBD1 (5 bases). Germline V gene lookup returns CDR1 MNHEY and CDR2 SVGAGI. The CDR3 extends over 14 amino acids. Trimming cost V 2 bases and J 0 bases, with 7 bases left between them. The CDR3, as DNA: TGTGCCAGCAGTTACAGGGGCTCTAACTATGGCTACACCTTC. It translates to CASSYRGSNYGYTF.

The chain uses TRBV11-3 and TRBJ1-1; D may be TRBD1 (5 bases). This CDR3 comprises 12 residues. V lost 5 bases to trimming and J lost 5 bases, with 9 bases between them. Germline V gene sequence: CDR1 SGHNT, CDR2 YENEEA. CDR3 nucleotides: TGTGCCAGCAGCGCGGGGGAAACTGAAGCTTTCTTT. Residues: CASSAGETEAFF.

This chain joins TRBV7-5 and TRBJ1-2. TRBV7-5 is a pseudogene. This CDR3 has 15 residues. CDR3 region: CARSISDGMFRCYTF. CDR3 bases: TGTGCCAGAAGCATATCCGACGGGATGTTCAGGTGCTACACCTTC.

The rearrangement joins TRBV11-3 to TRBJ1-3; D remains ambiguous. The CDR3 is 15 amino acids. The germline V gene encodes CDR1 SGHNT and CDR2 YENEEA. Trimming cost V 2 bases and J 0 bases, with 8 bases left between them. The CDR3 protein is CASSLYGDSGNTIYF. CDR3 bases: TGTGCCAGCAGCTTATACGGGGACTCTGGAAACACCATATATTTT.

Concerning this clone itself: Other DNA sequences of this sample code for an identical CDR3. J is TRBJ1-6 and V is TRBV18, with a weak D call TRBD1 (6 bases). This CDR3 has 17 residues. Trimming left V 6 bases short and J 8 bases short, with 23 bases between. Germline values: CDR1 KGHSH, CDR2 LQKENI. CDR3 sequence (DNA): TGTGCCAGCTCGGAAACTAACAGGGCGATGATTTATTCACCCCTCCACTTT. It is translated as CASSETNRAMIYSPLHF.